Following are 3 T cell receptor beta chains from one sample sequenced in a study of blood T cell repertoires in COVID-19. The assay was immunoSEQ multiplex PCR, and TCRdb's table has in-frame clones only and misses some. The profile shows 220,000 or so clones, about 80% of them singletons. The sample comprised peripheral blood. Receptor source: a woman of 80 years or more with acute or convalescent COVID-19.

The V gene is TRBV11-2, the J gene TRBJ2-3; 10 nucleotides align to TRBD2. Germline CDR1 reads SGHAT; CDR2 reads FQNNGV. The CDR3 is 17 amino acids. V was pared by 0 bases and J by 1 base, with 4 bases of the junction left unmatched. CDR3 sequence reads: CASSLDLGTSGTDTQYF. In DNA, the CDR3 is TGTGCCAGCAGCTTAGATTTGGGGACTAGCGGCACAGATACGCAGTATTTT.

V usage is TRBV18 and J usage is TRBJ1-4; TRBD1 might be the D (5 bases). The germline V gene encodes CDR1 KGHSH and CDR2 LQKENI. This CDR3 has 14 residues. Trimming shortened V by 3 bases and J by 2 bases, and 7 bases separated the two germline ends. The CDR3 DNA reads TGTGCCAGCTCACCCCAGGGCACTAATGAAAAACTGTTTTTT. Translation gives CASSPQGTNEKLFF.

This clone has only one observation. This chain joins TRBV7-3 and TRBJ2-1; 12 nucleotides match TRBD1. CDR3 length: 17 amino acids. In germline, CDR1 is SGHTA, CDR2 FQGTGA. After removal of 2 bases from V and 8 bases from J, the junction contained 10 bases not matched to a gene. The CDR3 DNA reads as TGTGCCAGCAGCTTAGGTTCGGGGACAGGGGGCCAGGATGAGCAGTTCTTC. Its protein is CASSLGSGTGGQDEQFF. The whole variable domain, remainder taken from reference TRBV7-3 and TRBJ2-1, is GAGVSQTPSNKVTEKGKYVELRCDPISGHTALYWYRQSLGQGPEFLIYFQGTGAADDSGLPNDRFFAVRPEGSVSTLKIQRTERGDSAVYLCASSLGSGTGGQDEQFFGPGTRLTVL.